This T cell receptor (beta chain) was documented in a study of blood T cell repertoires in COVID-19. Study details: Samples of COVID-19 (acute and convalescent) were obtained from the United States, Italy and Spain. The cDNA or gDNA used as material had been derived from T cells, B-cell-depleted T cells, or PBMCs.

Authors' processing steps: How many nucleated cells were present was estimated from reference gene primer amplification. Libraries were prepared by immunoSEQ multiplex PCR; TCRdb keeps only in-frame clonotypes and omits some of them. V and J calls and clone size follow that table, whereas D and trimming were derived from the DNA. This table holds approximately 65,000 clones, roughly 87% found once. The germline V gene has CDR1 MNHEY and CDR2 SVGAGI. Trimming took 6 bases from V and 3 from J, leaving 15 bases between them. This CDR3 is built from 15 residues. V is TRBV6-5 and J is TRBJ2-1; D possibly corresponds to TRBD1 (5 bases). Sequencing input: peripheral blood. The TCR originated in a woman aged 50 to 60 with active COVID-19. CDR3 nucleotides: TGTGCCAGCAGGAGACATGTTAGGGGCTACAATGAGCAGTTCTTC. It is translated as CASRRHVRGYNEQFF.